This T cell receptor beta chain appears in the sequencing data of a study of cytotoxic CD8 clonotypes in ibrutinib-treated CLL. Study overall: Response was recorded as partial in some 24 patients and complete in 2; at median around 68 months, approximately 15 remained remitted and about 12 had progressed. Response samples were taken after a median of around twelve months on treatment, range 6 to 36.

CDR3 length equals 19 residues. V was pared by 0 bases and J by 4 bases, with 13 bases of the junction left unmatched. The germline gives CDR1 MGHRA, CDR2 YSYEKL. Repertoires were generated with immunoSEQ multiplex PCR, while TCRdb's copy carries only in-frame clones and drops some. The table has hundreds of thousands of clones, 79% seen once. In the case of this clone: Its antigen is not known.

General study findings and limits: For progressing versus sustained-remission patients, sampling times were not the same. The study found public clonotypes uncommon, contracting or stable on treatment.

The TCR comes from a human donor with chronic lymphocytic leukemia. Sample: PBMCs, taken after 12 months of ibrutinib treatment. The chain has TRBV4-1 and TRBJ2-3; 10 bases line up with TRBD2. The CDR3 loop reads CASSQDFVRASGSADTQYF. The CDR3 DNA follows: TGCGCCAGCAGCCAAGATTTTGTGAGGGCTAGCGGGAGCGCAGATACGCAGTATTTT.